Presented here are 16 T cell receptor beta chains from one specimen sequenced in a study of T cells in localized non-small cell lung cancer. Method: immunoSEQ multiplex PCR; TCRdb's copy keeps in-frame clones and lacks some. The table has tens of thousands of clones, roughly 89% seen once. Specimen: peripheral blood, collected before any cancer treatment. The receptor source for this set is a man aged 40 to 70 with stage I squamous cell lung carcinoma.

The J gene is TRBJ2-5, the V gene TRBV5-1; D is perhaps TRBD2 (5 bases). The germline gives CDR1 SGHRS, CDR2 YFSETQ. Trimming took 4 bases from V and 9 from J, leaving 25 bases between them. This CDR3 comprises 16 residues. The CDR3 coding sequence is TGCGCCAGCAGCCCACACGTTGGAGGCGCCAAGACGGCCCAGTACTTC. Translation: CASSPHVGGAKTAQYF.

V and J are TRBV15 and TRBJ1-4; D may be TRBD1 (6 bases). V gave up 3 bases and J gave up 12 bases, with 14 bases separating them. The germline gives CDR1 LNHNV, CDR2 YYDKDF (reference sequence). This CDR3 is 13 amino acids long. The CDR3 spells CATSRDHRAELFF. CDR3 in DNA: TGTGCCACCAGCAGGGACCACAGGGCCGAACTGTTTTTT.

In regard to this clone: Other DNA sequences from this sample encode an identical CDR3 as well. The rearrangement joins TRBV6-5 to TRBJ1-1, with D possibly being TRBD1 (6 bases). CDR3 length equals 14 residues. The germline gives CDR1 MNHEY, CDR2 SVGAGI. V was clipped by 4 bases and J by 6 bases, with 15 bases between them. The CDR3 spells CASSSNQGFSEAFF. The DNA for the CDR3 is TGTGCCAGCAGTTCAAACCAGGGGTTCTCTGAAGCTTTCTTT.

The chain links TRBV19 to TRBJ1-2; D gene ambiguous. The CDR3 totals 12 residues. CDR1 and CDR2 (germline): LNHDA, SQIVND (reference sequence). The V end was cut by 6 bases, the J end by 3 bases, with 8 bases between. The CDR3 coding sequence is TGTGCCAGTAGCGTATTGGACTATGGCTACACCTTC. Translation gives CASSVLDYGYTF. Based on the CDR3 plus reference TRBV19 and TRBJ1-2, the full variable domain is DGGITQSPKYLFRKEGQNVTLSCEQNLNHDAMYWYRQDPGQGLRLIYYSQIVNDFQKGDIAEGYSVSREKKESFPLTVTSAQKNPTAFYLCASSVLDYGYTFGSGTRLTVV.

The chain couples TRBV7-8 to TRBJ2-5; 7 bases line up with TRBD2. Looked up from germline, CDR1 is SGHVS and CDR2 is FQNEAQ. With 2 bases clipped from V and 0 bases from J, the junction kept 6 bases outside the gene matches. The length of the CDR3 is 16 residues. DNA for the CDR3: TGTGCCAGCAGCTTACAGCGGGATCCGTACCAAGAGACCCAGTACTTC. It yields the protein CASSLQRDPYQETQYF.

The chain links TRBV2 to TRBJ1-6; D is undetermined. Germline V gene data show CDR1 as SNHLY and CDR2 as FYNNEI. The CDR3 has 16 amino acids. V lost 8 bases, J lost 0 bases, and 14 bases lay in between. The CDR3 loop reads CASAREASSYNSPLHF. As DNA, the CDR3 is TGTGCCAGCGCCCGGGAGGCCAGCTCCTATAATTCACCCCTCCACTTT.

This clone was seen a single time. The chain joins TRBV2 to TRBJ1-4; D is unresolved. V was pared by 4 bases and J by 4 bases, with 16 bases between. This CDR3 contains 16 residues. Germline values: CDR1 SNHLY, CDR2 FYNNEI. CDR3 coding DNA: TGTGCCAGCAGTGGGTTGGTACGGACGGGTAATGAAAAACTGTTTTTT. Protein product: CASSGLVRTGNEKLFF.

This clone was detected only a few times. The V gene is TRBV5-4, the J gene TRBJ1-5; tentatively, D is TRBD1 (6 bases). Germline V gene data show CDR1 as SGHNT and CDR2 as YYREEE (reference sequence). The CDR3 length is 15 residues. Trimming took off 4 bases at V and 6 bases at J, with 17 bases between the two ends. The CDR3 loop reads CASSVSGVRSQPQHF. The CDR3 DNA reads as TGTGCCAGCAGCGTTTCAGGGGTAAGGAGTCAGCCCCAGCATTTT. Full variable domain (remainder filled in from reference TRBV5-4 and TRBJ1-5): ETGVTQSPTHLIKTRGQQVTLRCSSQSGHNTVSWYQQALGQGPQFIFQYYREEENGRGNFPPRFSGLQFPNYSSELNVNALELDDSALYLCASSVSGVRSQPQHFGDGTRLSIL.

This chain uses TRBV7-9 with TRBJ1-2; no firm D call. The V gene lost 5 bases and the J gene lost 1 base, with 14 bases spanning the gap. The CDR3 has 15 amino acids. Per germline, CDR1 SEHNR and CDR2 FQNEAQ (reference sequence). Here the CDR3 reads CASSPGRRFNYGYTF. The CDR3 coding sequence is TGTGCCAGCAGCCCCGGCCGCAGATTTAACTATGGCTACACCTTC.

The chain uses TRBV27 and TRBJ1-5, with 11 bases aligning to TRBD1. The CDR3 contains 15 residues. V was pared by 5 bases and J by 6 bases, with 6 bases of the junction left unmatched. Germline lookup yields CDR1 MNHEY and CDR2 SMNVEV (reference sequence). CDR3 loop: CASSPRTGGGQPQHF. CDR3 nucleotide sequence: TGTGCCAGCAGTCCGCGGACAGGGGGCGGTCAGCCCCAGCATTTT.

This clone was found a few times. This chain connects TRBV4-1 to TRBJ1-2; TRBD1 might be the D (5 bases). In germline, CDR1 is MGHRA, CDR2 YSYEKL. V lost 0 bases, J lost 2 bases, and 22 bases lay in between. The CDR3 runs to 19 residues. The CDR3 bases are TGCGCCAGCAGCCAAGATCGATGGGGGACCCTACCCCTAAACTATGGCTACACCTTC. Amino acid sequence: CASSQDRWGTLPLNYGYTF.

The V call is TRBV19, the J call TRBJ1-2, with 9 bases aligning to TRBD1. The V and J ends lost 7 bases and 3 bases, in that order; junction bases with no gene match: 6. The CDR3 sequence is 14 residues long. Germline V CDR1 and CDR2: LNHDA, SQIVND (reference sequence). CDR3 loop: CASTPGQGHYGYTF. CDR3 nucleotide sequence: TGTGCCAGTACCCCCGGACAGGGGCACTATGGCTACACCTTC.

This chain uses TRBV4-1 with TRBJ1-1, with a weak D call TRBD1 (6 bases). V shed 5 bases and J shed 5 bases, with 15 bases lying between them. Looked up from germline, CDR1 is MGHRA and CDR2 is YSYEKL. This CDR3 contains 14 residues. The CDR3 spells CASSNRAEGTEAFF. In nucleotides, the CDR3 is TGCGCCAGCAGCAACAGGGCTGAAGGGACTGAAGCTTTCTTT.

As for this clone: Within the sample, other DNA sequences also encode this same CDR3. The chain combines TRBV5-1 with TRBJ1-1, with D maybe TRBD1 (6 bases). Germline CDR1 is SGHRS and CDR2 is YFSETQ. V lost 4 bases and J 1 base, leaving 11 bases between the germline ends. The CDR3 extends over 14 amino acids. In nucleotides, the CDR3 is TGCGCCAGCAGCGGGGACACATCGAACACTGAAGCTTTCTTT. It codes for CASSGDTSNTEAFF.

J is TRBJ2-7 and V is TRBV6-5; D may match TRBD1 or TRBD2 (5 bases each). Germline V gene data show CDR1 as MNHEY and CDR2 as SVGAGI. Between the trimmed V and J ends, which lost 6 bases and 4 bases, there was a span of 10 bases. The CDR3 sequence is 12 residues long. This CDR3 is CASRGRRYEQYF. The CDR3 coding sequence is TGTGCCAGCAGGGGACGAAGATACGAGCAGTACTTC.

The sample holds a few counts of this clone. This chain joins TRBV28 and TRBJ2-7, with 9 nucleotides matching TRBD2. J gave up 2 bases and V 0 bases, and 11 bases lay outside the gene matches. This CDR3 has 18 amino acids. Germline V CDR1 and CDR2: MDHEN, SYDVKM. CDR3 coding DNA: TGTGCCAGCAGTTTATGGACAGCACGCGGGGGGGGCGCCTACGAGCAGTACTTC. It codes for CASSLWTARGGGAYEQYF.